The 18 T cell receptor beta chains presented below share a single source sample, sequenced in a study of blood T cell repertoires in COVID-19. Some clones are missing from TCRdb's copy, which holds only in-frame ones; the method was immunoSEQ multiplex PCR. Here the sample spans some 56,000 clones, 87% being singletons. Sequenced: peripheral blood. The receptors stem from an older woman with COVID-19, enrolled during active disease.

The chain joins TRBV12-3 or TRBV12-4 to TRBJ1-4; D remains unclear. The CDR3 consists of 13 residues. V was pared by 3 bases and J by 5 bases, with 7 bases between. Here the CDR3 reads CASSFRKNEKLFF. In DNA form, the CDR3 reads TGTGCCAGCAGTTTCAGGAAAAATGAAAAACTGTTTTTT.

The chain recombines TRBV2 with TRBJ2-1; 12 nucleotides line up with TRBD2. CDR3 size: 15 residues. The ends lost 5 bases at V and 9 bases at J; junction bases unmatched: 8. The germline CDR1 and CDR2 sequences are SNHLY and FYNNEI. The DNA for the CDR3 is TGTGCCAGCAGTCCTCGGACTAGCGGGATGATTGAGCAGTTCTTC. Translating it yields CASSPRTSGMIEQFF.

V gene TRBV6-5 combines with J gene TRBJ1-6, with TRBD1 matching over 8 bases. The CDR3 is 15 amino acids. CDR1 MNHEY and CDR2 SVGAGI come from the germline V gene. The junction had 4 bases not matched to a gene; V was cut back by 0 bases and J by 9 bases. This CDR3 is CASSYSKQGVSPLHF. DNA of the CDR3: TGTGCCAGCAGTTACTCGAAACAGGGGGTTTCACCCCTCCACTTT.

The CDR3 loop reads CASRTHTGELFF. The DNA of the CDR3 is TGTGCCAGCCGGACACACACCGGGGAGCTGTTTTTT. The chain combines TRBV3-1 (or the pseudogene TRBV3-2) with TRBJ2-2, with a possible D match to TRBD1 (5 bases). Germline V gives CDR1 LGHDT, CDR2 YNNKEL (reference sequence). Trimming took 8 bases from V and 3 from J, leaving 7 bases between them. The CDR3 runs 12 residues.

CDR3 in DNA: TGTGCCAGTAAGGTATATCAGGGACAGGGAAATGAAAAACTGTTTTTT. This codes for CASKVYQGQGNEKLFF. The chain links TRBV19 to TRBJ1-4, with 9 positions matching TRBD1. CDR1 and CDR2 (germline): LNHDA, SQIVND (reference sequence). CDR3 size: 16 residues. J was trimmed by 5 bases and V by 7 bases; bases with no gene match: 11.

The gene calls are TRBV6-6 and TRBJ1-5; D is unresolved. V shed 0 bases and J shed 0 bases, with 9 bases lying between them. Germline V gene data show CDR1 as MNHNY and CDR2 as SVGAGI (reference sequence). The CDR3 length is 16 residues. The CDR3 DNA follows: TGTGCCAGCAGTTACTCGGGAGCTAATAGCAATCAGCCCCAGCATTTT. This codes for CASSYSGANSNQPQHF.

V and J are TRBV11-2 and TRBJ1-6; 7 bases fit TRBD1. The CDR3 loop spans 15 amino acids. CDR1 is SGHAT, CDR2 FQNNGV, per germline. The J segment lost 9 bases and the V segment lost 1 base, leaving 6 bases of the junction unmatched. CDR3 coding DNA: TGTGCCAGCAGCTTAGCGGCAGGGGGAGGTTCACCCCTCCACTTT. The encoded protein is CASSLAAGGGSPLHF.

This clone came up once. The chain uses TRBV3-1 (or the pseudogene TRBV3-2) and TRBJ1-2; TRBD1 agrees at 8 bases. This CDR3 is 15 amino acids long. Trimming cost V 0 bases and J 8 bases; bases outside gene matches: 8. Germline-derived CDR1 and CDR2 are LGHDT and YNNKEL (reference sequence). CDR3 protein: CASSQDWQGARGYTF. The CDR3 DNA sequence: TGTGCCAGCAGCCAAGATTGGCAGGGGGCAAGGGGCTACACCTTC.

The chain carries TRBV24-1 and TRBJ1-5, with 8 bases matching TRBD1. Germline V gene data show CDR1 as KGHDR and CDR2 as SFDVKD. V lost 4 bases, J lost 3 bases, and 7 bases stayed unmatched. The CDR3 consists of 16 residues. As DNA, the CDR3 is TGTGCCACCAGTGACTCCGGACAGGGAAACAATCAGCCCCAGCATTTT. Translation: CATSDSGQGNNQPQHF.

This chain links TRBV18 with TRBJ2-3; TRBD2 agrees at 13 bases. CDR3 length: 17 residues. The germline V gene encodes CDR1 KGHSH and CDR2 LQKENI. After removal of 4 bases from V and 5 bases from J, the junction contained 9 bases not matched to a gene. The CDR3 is CASSRRTSGRFGDTQYF. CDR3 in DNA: TGTGCCAGCTCACGAAGGACTAGCGGGAGATTTGGAGATACGCAGTATTTT.

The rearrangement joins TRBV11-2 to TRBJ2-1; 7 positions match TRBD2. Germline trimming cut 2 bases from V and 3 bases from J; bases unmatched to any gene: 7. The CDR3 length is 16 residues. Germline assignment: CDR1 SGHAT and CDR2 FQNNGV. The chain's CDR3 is CASSLNFGGSYNEQFF. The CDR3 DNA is TGTGCCAGCAGCTTAAATTTCGGCGGGAGCTACAATGAGCAGTTCTTC.

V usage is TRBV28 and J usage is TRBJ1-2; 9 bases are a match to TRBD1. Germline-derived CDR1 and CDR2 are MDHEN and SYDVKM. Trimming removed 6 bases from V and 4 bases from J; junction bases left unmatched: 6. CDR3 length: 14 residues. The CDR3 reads CASSPPDRGYGYTF. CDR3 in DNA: TGTGCCAGCAGCCCGCCGGACAGGGGCTATGGCTACACCTTC.

As DNA, the CDR3 is TGTGCCAGCAGCCCGAGGGGGGACAGCGTGTATGAGCAGTACTTC. This sequence encodes CASSPRGDSVYEQYF. J is TRBJ2-7 and V is TRBV5-5, with a weak D call TRBD1 (7 bases). Trimming shortened V by 4 bases and J by 7 bases, and 21 bases separated the two germline ends. Germline CDR1 reads SGHKS; CDR2 reads YYEKEE (reference sequence). The CDR3 spans 15 residues.

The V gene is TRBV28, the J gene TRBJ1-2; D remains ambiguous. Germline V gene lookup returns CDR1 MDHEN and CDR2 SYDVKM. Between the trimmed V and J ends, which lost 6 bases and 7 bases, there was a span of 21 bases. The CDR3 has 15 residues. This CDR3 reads CASRYDNREAAGYTF. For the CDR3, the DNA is TGTGCCAGCAGGTACGACAACCGGGAAGCAGCTGGCTACACCTTC.

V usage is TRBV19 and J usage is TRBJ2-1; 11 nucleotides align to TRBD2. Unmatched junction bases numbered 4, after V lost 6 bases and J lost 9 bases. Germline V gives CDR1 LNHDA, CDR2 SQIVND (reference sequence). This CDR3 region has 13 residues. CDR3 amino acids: CASRTSGMGEQFF. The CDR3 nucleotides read TGTGCCAGTAGGACTAGCGGGATGGGTGAGCAGTTCTTC.

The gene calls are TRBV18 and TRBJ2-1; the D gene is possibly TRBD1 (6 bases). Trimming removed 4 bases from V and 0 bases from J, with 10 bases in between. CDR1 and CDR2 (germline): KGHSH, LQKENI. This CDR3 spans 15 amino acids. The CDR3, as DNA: TGTGCCAGCTCACACAGGGAAAGCTCCTACAATGAGCAGTTCTTC. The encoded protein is CASSHRESSYNEQFF.

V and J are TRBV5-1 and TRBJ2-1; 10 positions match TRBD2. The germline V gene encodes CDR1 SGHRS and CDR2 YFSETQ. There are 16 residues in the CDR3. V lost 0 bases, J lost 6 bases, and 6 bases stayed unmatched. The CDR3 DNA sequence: TGCGCCAGCAGCTTGGGTGTAGCGGGAGGCGGCAATGAGCAGTTCTTC. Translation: CASSLGVAGGGNEQFF.

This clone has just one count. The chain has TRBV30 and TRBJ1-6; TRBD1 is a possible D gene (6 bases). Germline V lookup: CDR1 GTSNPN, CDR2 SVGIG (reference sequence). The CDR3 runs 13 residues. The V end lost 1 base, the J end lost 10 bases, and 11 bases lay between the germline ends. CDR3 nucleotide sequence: TGTGCCTGGAGTGCCAGGGGTGGCTCACCCCTCCACTTT. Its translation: CAWSARGGSPLHF.